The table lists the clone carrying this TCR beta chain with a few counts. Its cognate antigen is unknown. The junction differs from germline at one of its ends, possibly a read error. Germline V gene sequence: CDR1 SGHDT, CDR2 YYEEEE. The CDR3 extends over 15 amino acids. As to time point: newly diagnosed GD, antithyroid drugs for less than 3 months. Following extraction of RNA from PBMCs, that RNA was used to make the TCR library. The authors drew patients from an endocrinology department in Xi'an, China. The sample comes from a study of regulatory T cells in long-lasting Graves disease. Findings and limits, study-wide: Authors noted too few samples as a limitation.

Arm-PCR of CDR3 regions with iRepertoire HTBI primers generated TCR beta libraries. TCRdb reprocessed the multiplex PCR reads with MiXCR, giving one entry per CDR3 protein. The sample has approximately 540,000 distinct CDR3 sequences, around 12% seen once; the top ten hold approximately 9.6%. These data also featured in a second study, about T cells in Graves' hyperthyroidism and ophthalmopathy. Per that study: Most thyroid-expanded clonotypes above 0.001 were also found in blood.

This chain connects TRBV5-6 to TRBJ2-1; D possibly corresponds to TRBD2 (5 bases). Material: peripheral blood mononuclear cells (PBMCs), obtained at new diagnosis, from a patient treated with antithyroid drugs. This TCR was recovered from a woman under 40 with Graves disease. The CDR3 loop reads CASSSLGGGYDEQFF. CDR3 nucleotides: TGTGCCAGCAGCTCACTGGGCGGAGGCTACGATGAGCAGTTCTTC.